This T cell receptor (beta chain) was identified in a study of T cells after yellow fever vaccination. This CDR3 is 15 amino acids long. Trimming stripped 0 bases from V and 7 bases from J, with 13 bases between. The germline V gene has CDR1 SGHRS and CDR2 YFSETQ. Production of TCR cDNA was by 5'RACE template switching, which also added a universal primer site and UMIs. TCRdb reprocessed the 5' RACE reads with MiXCR, giving one entry per CDR3 protein. Of around 610,000 distinct CDR3 sequences in the sample, roughly 12% were seen once. The sequence derives from a man aged 25 to 45 who received the YFV17D yellow fever vaccine. Sequencing was performed on PBMCs, taken on the day of the yellow fever booster vaccination. This chain links TRBV5-1 with TRBJ1-4; D not certain. DNA for the CDR3: TGCGCCAGCAGCTTGGAACGCTCGGCGGGTGAAAAACTGTTTTTT. This encodes CASSLERSAGEKLFF.